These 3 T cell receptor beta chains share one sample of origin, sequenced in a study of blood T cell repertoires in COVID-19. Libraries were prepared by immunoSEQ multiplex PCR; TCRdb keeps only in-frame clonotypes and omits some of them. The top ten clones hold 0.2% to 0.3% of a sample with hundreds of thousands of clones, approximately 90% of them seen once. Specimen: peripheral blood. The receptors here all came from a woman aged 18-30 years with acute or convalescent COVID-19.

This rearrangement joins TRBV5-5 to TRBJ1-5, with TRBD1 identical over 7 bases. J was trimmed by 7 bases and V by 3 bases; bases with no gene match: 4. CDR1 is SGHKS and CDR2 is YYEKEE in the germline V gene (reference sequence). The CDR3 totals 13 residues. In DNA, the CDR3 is TGTGCCAGCAGCTACGGACAGGCCCAGCCCCAGCATTTT. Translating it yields CASSYGQAQPQHF.

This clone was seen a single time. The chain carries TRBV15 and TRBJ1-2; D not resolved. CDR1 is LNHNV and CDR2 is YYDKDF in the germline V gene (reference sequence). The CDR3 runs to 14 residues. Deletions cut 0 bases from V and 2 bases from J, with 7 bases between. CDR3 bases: TGTGCCACCAGCAGAGATCTGGAGAACTATGGCTACACCTTC. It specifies CATSRDLENYGYTF.

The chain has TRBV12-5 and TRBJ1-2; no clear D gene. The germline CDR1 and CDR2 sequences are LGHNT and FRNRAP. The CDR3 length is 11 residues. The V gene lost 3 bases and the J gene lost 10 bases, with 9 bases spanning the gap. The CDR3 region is CASGLWAAYTF. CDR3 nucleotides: TGTGCTAGTGGTTTATGGGCAGCCTACACCTTC.